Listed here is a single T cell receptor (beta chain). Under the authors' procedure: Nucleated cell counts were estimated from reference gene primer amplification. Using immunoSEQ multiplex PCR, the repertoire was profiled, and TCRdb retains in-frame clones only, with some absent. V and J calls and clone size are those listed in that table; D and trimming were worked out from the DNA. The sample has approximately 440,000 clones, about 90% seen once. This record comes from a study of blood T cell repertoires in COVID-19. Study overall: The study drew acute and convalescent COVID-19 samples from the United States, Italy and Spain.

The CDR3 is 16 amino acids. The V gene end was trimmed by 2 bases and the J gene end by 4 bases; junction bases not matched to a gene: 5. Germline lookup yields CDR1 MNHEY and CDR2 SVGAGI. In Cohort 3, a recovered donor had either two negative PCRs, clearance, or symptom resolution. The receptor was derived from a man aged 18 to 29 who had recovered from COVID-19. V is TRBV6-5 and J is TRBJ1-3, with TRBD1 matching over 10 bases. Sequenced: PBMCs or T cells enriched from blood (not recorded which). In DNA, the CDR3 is TGTGCCAGCAGTTACGGGACAGGGGTTTACGGAAACACCATATATTTT. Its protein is CASSYGTGVYGNTIYF.